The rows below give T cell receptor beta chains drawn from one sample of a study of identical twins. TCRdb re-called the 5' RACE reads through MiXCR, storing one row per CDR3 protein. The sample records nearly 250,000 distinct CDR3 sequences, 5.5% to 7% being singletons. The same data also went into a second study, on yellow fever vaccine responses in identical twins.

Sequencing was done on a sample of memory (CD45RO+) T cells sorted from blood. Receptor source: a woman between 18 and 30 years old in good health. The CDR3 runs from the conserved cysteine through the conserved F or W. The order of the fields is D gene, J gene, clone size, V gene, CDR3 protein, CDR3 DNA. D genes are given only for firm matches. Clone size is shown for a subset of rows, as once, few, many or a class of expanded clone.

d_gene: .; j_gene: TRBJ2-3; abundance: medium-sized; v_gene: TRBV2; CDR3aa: CASSEATHTDTQYF; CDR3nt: TGTGCCAGCAGTGAAGCGACTCACACAGATACGCAGTATTTT
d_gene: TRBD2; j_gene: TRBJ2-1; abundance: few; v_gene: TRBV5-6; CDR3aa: CASTPSGGPDYNEQFF; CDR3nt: TGTGCCAGCACCCCTAGCGGGGGGCCTGACTACAATGAGCAGTTCTTC
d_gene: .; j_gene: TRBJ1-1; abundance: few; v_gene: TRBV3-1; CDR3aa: CASSQRAGEAFF; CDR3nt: TGTGCCAGCAGCCAAAGGGCAGGAGAAGCTTTCTTT
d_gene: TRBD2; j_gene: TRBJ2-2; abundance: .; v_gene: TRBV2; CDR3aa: CAISFVIGLAGTNTGELFF; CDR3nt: TGTGCCATCAGTTTTGTCATCGGACTAGCGGGAACGAACACCGGGGAGCTGTTTTTT
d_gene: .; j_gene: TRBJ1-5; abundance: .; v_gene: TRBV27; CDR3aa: CASSLRESNQPQHF; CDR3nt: TGTGCCAGCAGTTTAAGGGAGTCCAATCAGCCCCAGCATTTT
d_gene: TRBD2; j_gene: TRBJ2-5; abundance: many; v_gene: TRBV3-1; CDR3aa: CASSQVLAGGKETQYF; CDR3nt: TGTGCCAGCAGCCAAGTCTTAGCGGGGGGAAAAGAGACCCAGTACTTC
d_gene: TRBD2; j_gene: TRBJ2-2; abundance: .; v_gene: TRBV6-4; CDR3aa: CASMASAGGNTGELFF; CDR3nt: TGTGCCAGCATGGCTTCTGCGGGGGGTAACACCGGGGAGCTGTTTTTT
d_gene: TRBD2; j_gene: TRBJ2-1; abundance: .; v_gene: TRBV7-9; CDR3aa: CASSFGGRALNNEQFF; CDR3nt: TGTGCCAGCAGCTTTGGTGGGAGGGCGCTGAACAATGAGCAGTTCTTC
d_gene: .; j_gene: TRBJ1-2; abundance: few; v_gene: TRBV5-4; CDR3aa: CASSSRGGPRDYGYTF; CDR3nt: TGTGCCAGCAGCTCGAGGGGGGGTCCCCGTGACTATGGCTACACCTTC
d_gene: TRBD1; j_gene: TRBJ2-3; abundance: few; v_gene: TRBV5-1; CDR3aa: CASTSRDSSTDTQYF; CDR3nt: TGCGCCAGCACCTCCCGGGACAGCTCGACAGATACGCAGTATTTT
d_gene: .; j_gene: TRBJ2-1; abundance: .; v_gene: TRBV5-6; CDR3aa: CASGDFRSYNEQFF; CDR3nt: TGTGCCAGCGGAGACTTCCGCTCCTACAATGAGCAGTTCTTC
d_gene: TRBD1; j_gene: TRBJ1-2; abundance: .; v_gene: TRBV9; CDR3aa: CASSPIWQGENYGYTF; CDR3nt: TGTGCCAGCAGCCCTATCTGGCAGGGGGAGAACTATGGCTACACCTTC
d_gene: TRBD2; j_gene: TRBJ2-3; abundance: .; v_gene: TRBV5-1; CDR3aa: CASSPKTSATDTQYF; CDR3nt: TGCGCCAGCAGCCCCAAGACTAGCGCCACCGATACGCAGTATTTT
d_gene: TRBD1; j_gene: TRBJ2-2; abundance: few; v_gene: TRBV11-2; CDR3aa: CASSRGQGARVYPGELFF; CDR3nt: TGTGCCAGCAGCCGCGGACAGGGGGCGCGGGTGTATCCCGGGGAGCTGTTTTTT
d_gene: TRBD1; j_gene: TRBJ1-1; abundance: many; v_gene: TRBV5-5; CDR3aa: CASRQGAGTEAFF; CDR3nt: TGTGCCAGCAGACAGGGGGCAGGGACTGAAGCTTTCTTT
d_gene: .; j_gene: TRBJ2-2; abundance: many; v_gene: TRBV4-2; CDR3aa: CASSQEMAANTGELFF; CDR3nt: TGTGCCAGCAGCCAAGAGATGGCAGCGAACACCGGGGAGCTGTTTTTT
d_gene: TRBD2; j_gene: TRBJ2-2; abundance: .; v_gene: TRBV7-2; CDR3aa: CASNNLAGDRNGELFF; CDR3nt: TGTGCCAGCAACAACCTAGCGGGAGACAGGAACGGGGAGCTGTTTTTT
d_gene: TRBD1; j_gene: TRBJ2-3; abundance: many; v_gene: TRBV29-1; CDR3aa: CSVVIGTGRTDTQYF; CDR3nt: TGCAGCGTTGTAATTGGGACAGGCCGCACAGATACGCAGTATTTT
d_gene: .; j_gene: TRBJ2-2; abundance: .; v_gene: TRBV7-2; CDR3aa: CASSLALRTGELFF; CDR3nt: TGTGCCAGCAGCTTAGCGTTACGGACCGGGGAGCTGTTTTTT
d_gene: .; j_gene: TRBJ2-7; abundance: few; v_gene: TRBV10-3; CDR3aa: CAISDRGSPSSYEQYF; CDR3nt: TGTGCCATCAGTGACAGGGGCTCACCTAGCTCCTACGAGCAGTACTTC
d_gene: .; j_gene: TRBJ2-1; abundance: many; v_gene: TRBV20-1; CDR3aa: CSASQLSSYNEQFF; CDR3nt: TGCAGTGCTAGCCAGCTAAGCTCCTACAATGAGCAGTTCTTC
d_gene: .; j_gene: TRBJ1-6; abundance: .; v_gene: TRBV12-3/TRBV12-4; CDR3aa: CASSPGFGRVALHF; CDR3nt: TGTGCCAGCAGTCCAGGGTTCGGTAGGGTGGCCCTCCACTTT
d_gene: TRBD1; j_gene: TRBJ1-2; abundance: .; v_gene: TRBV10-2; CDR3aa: CASSDDRVFYGYTF; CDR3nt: TGCGCCAGCAGTGACGACAGGGTTTTCTATGGCTACACCTTC
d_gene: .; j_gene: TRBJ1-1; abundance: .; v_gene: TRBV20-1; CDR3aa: CSARPTLMNTEAFF; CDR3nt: TGCAGTGCTAGACCTACCCTCATGAACACTGAAGCTTTCTTT
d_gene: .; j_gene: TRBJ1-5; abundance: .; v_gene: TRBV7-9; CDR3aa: CASSPSGVRNQPQHF; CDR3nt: TGTGCCAGCAGCCCCTCGGGGGTCCGCAATCAGCCCCAGCATTTT
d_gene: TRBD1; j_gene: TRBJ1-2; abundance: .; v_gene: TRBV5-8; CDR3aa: CASIPSGQAHGYTF; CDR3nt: TGTGCCAGCATCCCCAGCGGACAGGCCCATGGCTACACCTTC
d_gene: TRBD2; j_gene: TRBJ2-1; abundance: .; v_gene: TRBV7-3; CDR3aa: CASSFAIAGVYNEQFF; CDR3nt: TGTGCCAGCAGCTTTGCAATAGCGGGAGTATACAATGAGCAGTTCTTC
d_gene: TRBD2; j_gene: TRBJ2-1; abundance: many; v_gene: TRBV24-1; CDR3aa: CATRSGGGSYNEQFF; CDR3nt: TGTGCCACCCGATCGGGGGGGGGCTCCTACAATGAGCAGTTCTTC